These 29 T cell receptor beta chains were sequenced from one sample in a study of blood T cell repertoires in COVID-19. Produced via immunoSEQ multiplex PCR; TCRdb's table is partial and in-frame only. This table holds about 300,000 clones, roughly 86% found once. Sequenced input: peripheral blood. These receptors came from a man in his 70s with acute or convalescent COVID-19.

The chain carries TRBV6-5 and TRBJ1-1; a possible D gene is TRBD1 (6 bases). Between the trimmed V and J ends, which lost 7 bases and 2 bases, there was a span of 11 bases. Germline V gene lookup returns CDR1 MNHEY and CDR2 SVGAGI. The CDR3 has 13 residues. CDR3 amino acids: CASNQGINTEAFF. The CDR3 coding sequence is TGTGCCAGCAATCAGGGGATTAACACTGAAGCTTTCTTT.

This chain connects TRBV7-8 to TRBJ2-5; possibly TRBD1 for D (6 bases). CDR1 is SGHVS and CDR2 is FQNEAQ in the germline V gene. This CDR3 has 14 amino acids. V lost 2 bases, J lost 4 bases, and 11 bases lay in between. CDR3 protein: CASSLLGAPETQYF. CDR3 in DNA: TGTGCCAGCAGCTTATTGGGGGCTCCAGAGACCCAGTACTTC.

The rearrangement joins TRBV7-2 to TRBJ2-4, with D unresolved. This CDR3 has 15 residues. V lost 3 bases, J lost 0 bases, and 9 bases lay in between. Germline assignment: CDR1 SGHTA and CDR2 FQGNSA. CDR3 sequence (DNA): TGTGCCAGCAGCTTCACGACACTAGCCAAAAACATTCAGTACTTC. Amino acid sequence: CASSFTTLAKNIQYF.

CDR3 in amino acids: CASSPERGGPQRTASTDTQYF. The CDR3 DNA is TGTGCCAGCAGCCCCGAGCGGGGGGGACCTCAAAGAACAGCTAGCACAGATACGCAGTATTTT. The J gene is TRBJ2-3, the V gene TRBV7-3; 10 bases are a match to TRBD2. This CDR3 has 21 amino acids. The V gene's germline CDR1 is SGHTA and CDR2 FQGTGA. With V trimmed by 5 bases and J by 0 bases, 20 bases remained unmatched.

The chain is built from TRBV7-2 and TRBJ2-2, with 8 bases matching TRBD2. Germline CDR1 SGHTA, CDR2 FQGNSA. V lost 7 bases to trimming and J lost 7 bases; unmatched junction nucleotides: 14. The CDR3 totals 16 residues. The CDR3 loop reads CASKRGAGAYGGELFF. The CDR3 bases are TGTGCCAGCAAAAGAGGAGCGGGGGCCTACGGCGGGGAGCTGTTTTTT.

The genes are TRBV6-2 or TRBV6-3 and TRBJ1-5; TRBD1 aligns across 7 bases. V gave up 2 bases and J gave up 0 bases; unmatched junction bases: 10. Per germline, CDR1 MNHEY and CDR2 SVGEGT. This CDR3 is 18 amino acids long. CDR3: CASSYQGGQAYSNQPQHF. The CDR3 bases are TGTGCCAGCAGTTACCAAGGCGGACAGGCTTATAGCAATCAGCCCCAGCATTTT.

The chain uses TRBV28 and TRBJ1-6; no clear D. Germline assignment: CDR1 MDHEN and CDR2 SYDVKM. V was trimmed by 5 bases and J by 10 bases, leaving 18 bases between them. CDR3 length: 15 amino acids. The CDR3 is CASSRSVGGYSPLHF. The CDR3 nucleotides are TGTGCCAGCAGTCGGTCTGTAGGAGGGTACTCACCCCTCCACTTT.

The chain is built from TRBV5-4 and TRBJ1-1; 9 bases match TRBD1. V shed 2 bases, J shed 5 bases, and the junction held 7 bases outside the gene matches. The CDR3 loop spans 15 amino acids. Germline values: CDR1 SGHNT, CDR2 YYREEE (reference sequence). The CDR3 reads CASSFFGTGLTEAFF. CDR3 coding DNA: TGTGCCAGCAGCTTCTTCGGGACAGGGTTGACTGAAGCTTTCTTT.

The gene calls are TRBV5-1 and TRBJ1-2, with 9 bases that match TRBD1. Germline V gene lookup returns CDR1 SGHRS and CDR2 YFSETQ. This CDR3 contains 14 residues. V gave up 4 bases and J gave up 6 bases; unmatched junction bases: 7. Here the CDR3 DNA reads TGCGCCAGCAGCGAATTACAGGGGGCTCATGGCTACACCTTC. This gives the protein CASSELQGAHGYTF.

V usage is TRBV18 and J usage is TRBJ2-1; D is possibly TRBD2 (7 bases). With 1 base removed from V and 8 bases from J, the gap between germline ends came to 18 bases. This CDR3 has 16 amino acids. Germline assignment: CDR1 KGHSH and CDR2 LQKENI. CDR3 protein: CASSPQSGGLAHEQFF. The CDR3 DNA reads TGTGCCAGCTCACCACAATCCGGGGGGCTCGCCCATGAGCAGTTCTTC.

The chain recombines TRBV5-6 with TRBJ1-4; possibly TRBD1 for D (6 bases). Trimming removed 7 bases from V and 6 bases from J, with 10 bases in between. Germline V gives CDR1 SGHDT, CDR2 YYEEEE. This CDR3 is 12 amino acids long. The CDR3 nucleotides read TGTGCCAGCCGTGGGGGCGATGAAAAACTGTTTTTT. Translated, it gives CASRGGDEKLFF.

The CDR3 here is CASSSDRGLRYEQYF. The DNA of the CDR3 is TGTGCCAGTAGCTCTGACAGGGGGCTTCGCTACGAGCAGTACTTC. The genes are TRBV19 and TRBJ2-7; TRBD1 agrees at 10 bases. CDR1 and CDR2 from the germline V gene are LNHDA and SQIVND (reference sequence). V lost 6 bases to trimming and J lost 3 bases; unmatched junction nucleotides: 8. The CDR3 totals 15 residues.

This clone occurred a few times. The chain combines TRBV18 with TRBJ2-1; tentatively, D is TRBD2 (5 bases). Per the germline V gene, CDR1 is KGHSH and CDR2 is LQKENI. This CDR3 has 13 residues. V shed 1 base and J shed 7 bases, with 8 bases lying between them. The CDR3 DNA reads TGTGCCAGCTCACCACACCCGGGGAATGAGCAGTTCTTC. Encoded protein: CASSPHPGNEQFF.

This clone was counted a few times. V usage is TRBV5-4 and J usage is TRBJ2-5, with 7 bases matching TRBD1. Germline-derived CDR1 and CDR2 are SGHNT and YYREEE (reference sequence). After removal of 5 bases from V and 2 bases from J, the junction contained 12 bases not matched to a gene. The CDR3 is 16 amino acids. The CDR3 sequence: CASRPSTGTPQETQYF. For the CDR3, the DNA is TGTGCCAGCAGACCCTCGACAGGGACCCCACAAGAGACCCAGTACTTC. Drawing the rest from reference TRBV5-4 and TRBJ2-5, the complete variable domain is ETGVTQSPTHLIKTRGQQVTLRCSSQSGHNTVSWYQQALGQGPQFIFQYYREEENGRGNFPPRFSGLQFPNYSSELNVNALELDDSALYLCASRPSTGTPQETQYFGPGTRLLVL.

J is TRBJ2-1 and V is TRBV28, with 7 bases identical to TRBD2. The CDR3 covers 14 residues. Germline CDR1 reads MDHEN; CDR2 reads SYDVKM. V dropped 6 bases and J dropped 3; count of bases not matched to a gene: 5. DNA for the CDR3: TGTGCCAGCAGACTTAGCGGGCACTACAATGAGCAGTTCTTC. Translation: CASRLSGHYNEQFF.

This clone was counted once. The chain uses TRBV3-1 (or the pseudogene TRBV3-2) and TRBJ1-5; no definite D call. Germline V gives CDR1 LGHDT, CDR2 YNNKEL (reference sequence). The V end lost 3 bases, the J end lost 8 bases, and 11 bases lay between the germline ends. This CDR3 is 13 amino acids long. CDR3 sequence (DNA): TGTGCCAGCAGCCAGGGGAGTCTCGAGCCCCAGCATTTT. Translation: CASSQGSLEPQHF.

The chain links TRBV3-1 (or the pseudogene TRBV3-2) to TRBJ2-5; 8 bases map to TRBD2. V shed 6 bases, J shed 2 bases, and the junction held 5 bases outside the gene matches. The CDR3 extends over 14 amino acids. Germline CDR1 and CDR2: LGHDT and YNNKEL (reference sequence). The CDR3 spells CASSQLAAQETQYF. In DNA, the CDR3 is TGTGCCAGCAGTCAACTAGCGGCACAAGAGACCCAGTACTTC.

The V call is TRBV5-8, the J call TRBJ1-2; tentative D call: TRBD1 (6 bases). Germline CDR1 reads SGHTS; CDR2 reads YDEGEE. This CDR3 spans 12 amino acids. Trimming took off 3 bases at V and 6 bases at J, with 9 bases between the two ends. CDR3 DNA: TGTGCCAGCAGCTGGGGGACAAATGGCTACACCTTC. This translates into CASSWGTNGYTF.

The chain recombines TRBV5-8 with TRBJ2-5, with D possibly matching TRBD2 (6 bases). Trimming removed 1 base from V and 5 bases from J, with 9 bases in between. Germline V CDR1 and CDR2: SGHTS, YDEGEE. The CDR3 consists of 13 residues. DNA for the CDR3: TGTGCCAGCAGCTTGACCGGGGGTGAGACCCAGTACTTC. Translating it yields CASSLTGGETQYF.

This chain links TRBV6-1 with TRBJ2-1, with 11 bases matching TRBD1. CDR1 is MNHNS, CDR2 SASEGT, per germline. J gave up 7 bases and V 3 bases, and 5 bases lay outside the gene matches. The CDR3 runs to 15 residues. In nucleotides, the CDR3 is TGTGCCAGCAGTGACGGACAGGGGGCATGGAATGAGCAGTTCTTC. This codes for CASSDGQGAWNEQFF.

V usage is TRBV27 and J usage is TRBJ1-1; D perhaps matches TRBD1 (5 bases). From germline, CDR1 is MNHEY and CDR2 SMNVEV (reference sequence). V lost 4 bases, J lost 7 bases, and 13 bases lay in between. This CDR3 comprises 13 residues. The CDR3 nucleotides read TGTGCCAGCAGTTCCTCCAGGGTGGGTGAAGCTTTCTTT. It yields the protein CASSSSRVGEAFF.

The rearrangement links TRBV28 to TRBJ1-6; no definite D call. The germline V and J ends were trimmed by 2 bases and 6 bases, with 14 bases remaining between them. CDR1 and CDR2 from the germline V gene are MDHEN and SYDVKM. CDR3 length equals 16 residues. CDR3 bases: TGTGCCAGCAGTTTAATGGGAGGACGGTCTAATTCACCCCTCCACTTT. Translation gives CASSLMGGRSNSPLHF.

As regards this clone: This specimen includes other DNA sequences encoding the same CDR3. This chain uses TRBV28 with TRBJ1-2; D gene ambiguous. Trimming took off 5 bases at V and 2 bases at J, with 6 bases between the two ends. This CDR3 comprises 12 residues. Per the germline V gene, CDR1 is MDHEN and CDR2 is SYDVKM. The CDR3 DNA reads TGTGCCAGCAGTCGGGTGAACTATGGCTACACCTTC. The encoded protein is CASSRVNYGYTF.

The chain combines TRBV5-4 with TRBJ2-7, with a possible D match to TRBD2 (6 bases). The V gene lost 3 bases and the J gene lost 2 bases, with 12 bases spanning the gap. This CDR3 is 14 amino acids long. Germline CDR1 and CDR2: SGHNT and YYREEE (reference sequence). In DNA form, the CDR3 reads TGTGCCAGCAGCTACCCCGGGGGTGCCTACGAGCAGTACTTC. Translated, it gives CASSYPGGAYEQYF. The full variable domain, its missing parts supplied by reference TRBV5-4 and TRBJ2-7, is ETGVTQSPTHLIKTRGQQVTLRCSSQSGHNTVSWYQQALGQGPQFIFQYYREEENGRGNFPPRFSGLQFPNYSSELNVNALELDDSALYLCASSYPGGAYEQYFGPGTRLTVT.

This clone was recorded only once. J is TRBJ2-1 and V is TRBV3-1 (or the pseudogene TRBV3-2); weak D call: TRBD2 (6 bases). The V end lost 5 bases, the J end lost 0 bases, and 14 bases lay between the germline ends. The CDR3 contains 16 residues. CDR1 is LGHDT and CDR2 is YNNKEL in the germline V gene (reference sequence). The CDR3 is CASSSVGRGSYNEQFF. The CDR3 nucleotides are TGTGCCAGCAGCTCGGTGGGGCGGGGCTCCTACAATGAGCAGTTCTTC.

CDR3 amino acids: CASSQDQGTNTEAFF. The CDR3 DNA reads as TGTGCCAGCAGCCAAGATCAGGGAACGAACACTGAAGCTTTCTTT. The V gene is TRBV3-1 (or the pseudogene TRBV3-2), the J gene TRBJ1-1; weak D call: TRBD1 (5 bases). V lost 0 bases, J lost 1 base, and 9 bases lay in between. Germline V gene data show CDR1 as LGHDT and CDR2 as YNNKEL (reference sequence). The CDR3 totals 15 residues.

Notes on this clone: One junction end disagrees with the germline gene, perhaps due to a read error. The same CDR3 can be traced to other DNA sequences in this sample. V gene TRBV6-2 or TRBV6-3 combines with J gene TRBJ2-7; 10 bases match TRBD2. Germline assignment: CDR1 MNHEY and CDR2 SVGEGT. This CDR3 has 18 amino acids. DNA for the CDR3: TGTGCCAGCAGTTACTCAGTATGGCTAGCGGGAGACACTTGGGAGCAGTACTTT. Translated: CASSYSVWLAGDTWEQYF.

This clone was recorded once. The V and J genes are TRBV7-2 and TRBJ2-1; the D gene is possibly TRBD1 (5 bases). V dropped 5 bases and J dropped 5 bases, with 10 bases sitting between them. This CDR3 contains 13 residues. The germline V gene encodes CDR1 SGHTA and CDR2 FQGNSA. CDR3 protein: CASSRRTNNEQFF. CDR3 DNA: TGTGCCAGCAGCAGACGGACAAACAATGAGCAGTTCTTC. Variable domain in full (rest from reference TRBV7-2 and TRBJ2-1): GAGVSQSPSNKVTEKGKDVELRCDPISGHTALYWYRQSLGQGLEFLIYFQGNSAPDKSGLPSDRFSAERTGGSVSTLTIQRTQQEDSAVYLCASSRRTNNEQFFGPGTRLTVL.

This clone was picked up one time. The chain is built from TRBV7-3 and TRBJ2-2, with D possibly being TRBD2 (6 bases). V shed 8 bases and J shed 4 bases, with 14 bases lying between them. The CDR3 has 14 residues. CDR1 is SGHTA and CDR2 is FQGTGA in the germline V gene. The CDR3: CASRDAGSTGELFF. The CDR3 DNA follows: TGTGCCAGCCGGGACGCGGGGAGCACCGGGGAGCTGTTTTTT.